These T cell receptor beta chains were read from a single sample in a study of blood T cells in healthy people across ages. TCRdb recomputed calls from the 5' RACE reads with MiXCR, one row per CDR3 protein. The table lists around 1.5 million distinct CDR3 sequences, roughly 30% of them singletons. The sequenced material came from blood. The receptors here all came from a woman in her 30s in good health. Each CDR3 is given with its conserved first and last residue. D genes are given only for firm matches. Clone size, where shown, is once, few, many, or a class for clones that have expanded.

TRBV20-1	TRBJ2-1	-	-	15	TGCAGTGCTAGCAAGGCGGGCGGAACGTCCAATGAGCAGTTCTTC	CSASKAGGTSNEQFF
TRBV6-1	TRBJ2-1	few	TRBD2	15	TGTGCCAGCAGTGCCACTAGCGGCGCCGCTCTTGAGCAGTTCTTC	CASSATSGAALEQFF
TRBV7-2	TRBJ2-5	-	TRBD1	15	TGTGCCAGCAGCTTCGACAGGGGGCTCGGAGAGACCCAGTACTTC	CASSFDRGLGETQYF
TRBV5-5	TRBJ2-5	-	-	17	TGTGCCAGCAGCTTGGTGGGAGTTAAACAGAACCAAGAGACCCAGTACTTC	CASSLVGVKQNQETQYF
TRBV6-1	TRBJ2-4	-	TRBD2	14	TGTGCCAGCGGTCCGGGACTAGCGGGTTGGGAGCAGTACTTC	CASGPGLAGWEQYF
TRBV12-3/TRBV12-4	TRBJ2-7	many	-	15	TGTGCCAGCAGTTTACGCGGTCTGCGGTTCGGCGAGCAGTACTTC	CASSLRGLRFGEQYF
TRBV20-1	TRBJ2-5	-	TRBD2	14	TGCAGTGCTAGTAAAGCGGGGGGGCTGGAGACCCAGTACTTC	CSASKAGGLETQYF
TRBV7-8	TRBJ2-7	few	-	15	TGTGCCAGCAGCTTAGAGAACGCCCCAGGGGACGAGCAGTACTTC	CASSLENAPGDEQYF
TRBV27	TRBJ2-7	few	TRBD1	16	TGTGCCAGCAGTTTATCGAGTCCGGGACAGAACTACGAGCAGTACTTC	CASSLSSPGQNYEQYF
TRBV3-1	TRBJ2-3	few	TRBD2	15	TGTGCCAGCAGTTTAGGGACTAGAATCGGAGATACGCAGTATTTT	CASSLGTRIGDTQYF
TRBV21-1	TRBJ2-1	-	-	18	TGTGCCAGCAGCAAAGCGAGGGAAGGGTTCTTATCCTACAATGAGCAGTTCTTC	CASSKAREGFLSYNEQFF
TRBV7-8	TRBJ2-1	few	-	16	TGTGCCAGCAGCTTGGATGTTTTATCCCAATTGGGTGAGCAGTTCTTC	CASSLDVLSQLGEQFF
TRBV30	TRBJ2-7	few	-	13	TGTGCCTGGGCTAGGACAGTCTTCGGGGAGCAGTACTTC	CAWARTVFGEQYF
TRBV28	TRBJ2-5	-	TRBD1	15	TGTGCCAGCAGCTCCCCCGGGACAGGGAGAGAGACCCAGTACTTC	CASSSPGTGRETQYF
TRBV20-1	TRBJ1-5	-	TRBD1	15	TGCAGTGCTAGCCCGGGACAGGTTCTGAAAAGGCCCCAGCATTTT	CSASPGQVLKRPQHF
TRBV5-4	TRBJ1-1	few	TRBD1	15	TGTGCCAGCAGCCGACAGACAGGGAGGGACACTGAAGCTTTCTTT	CASSRQTGRDTEAFF
TRBV20-1	TRBJ2-6	few	-	14	TGCAGTGCGTTACACCACTCTGGGGCCAACGTCCTGACTTTC	CSALHHSGANVLTF
TRBV13	TRBJ2-4	few	TRBD1	15	TGTGCCAGCAGCAACGGACAGGTCCGCTCCTACAAGCAGTACTTC	CASSNGQVRSYKQYF
TRBV29-1	TRBJ1-2	-	-	12	TGCGGCGTTGAAGACACAGTAAATGGCTACACCTTC	CGVEDTVNGYTF
TRBV9	TRBJ2-3	few	-	16	TGTGCCAGCAGCGTAGAAGCGGGCCGGAGCACAGATACGCAGTATTTT	CASSVEAGRSTDTQYF
TRBV29-1	TRBJ1-2	-	-	11	TGCAGCGTTATGGCAGGCTATGGCTACACCTTC	CSVMAGYGYTF
TRBV6-6	TRBJ2-1	-	-	16	TGTGCCAGCAGCTTCCTCCAGGCGGGGACCTACAATGGGCAGTTCTTC	CASSFLQAGTYNGQFF
TRBV27	TRBJ1-1	-	TRBD1	15	TGTGCCAGCAGTTTTAGCGGGACAGGGAGGACTGAAGCTTTCTTT	CASSFSGTGRTEAFF
TRBV14	TRBJ1-4	-	-	17	TGTGCCAGCAGCCAAGGCGCCTCATGGGTAACTAATGAAAAACTGTTTTTT	CASSQGASWVTNEKLFF
TRBV13	TRBJ2-3	-	TRBD2	14	TGTGCCAGCCGACCTAGCGGGGGGTTAGATACGCAGTATTTT	CASRPSGGLDTQYF
TRBV7-9	TRBJ2-3	few	-	12	TGTGCCAGCTCCTCTTCCCTAGATACGCAGTATTTT	CASSSSLDTQYF
TRBV5-5	TRBJ2-1	-	-	14	TGTGCCAGCAGGCACGAAGGCCCCTACAATGAGCAGTTCTTC	CASRHEGPYNEQFF
TRBV4-1	TRBJ1-2	-	-	17	TGCGCCAGCAGCCAAGATCCTGGGTTCGGGGGGCCTTATGGCTACACCTTC	CASSQDPGFGGPYGYTF
TRBV12-3/TRBV12-4	TRBJ1-2	-	TRBD1	16	TGTGCCAGCAGTTCGTACCAGGACAGGGCTAACCATGGCTACACCTTC	CASSSYQDRANHGYTF
TRBV5-6	TRBJ1-2	-	-	14	TGTGCCAGCAGCTTGGGGAGGGGAAGTATGGACTACACCTTC	CASSLGRGSMDYTF
TRBV20-1	TRBJ2-5	-	-	13	TGCAGTGCTAGAGAGGGCGGTAAAGAGACCCAGTACTTC	CSAREGGKETQYF
TRBV9	TRBJ2-1	-	-	16	TGTGCCAGCAGCGTAGGGCTGGCGGCTAGCAGGAATGAGCAGTTCTTC	CASSVGLAASRNEQFF
TRBV7-9	TRBJ1-2	-	-	13	TGTGCCATCCTGACTTACTCTAACTATGGCTACACCTTC	CAILTYSNYGYTF
TRBV4-1	TRBJ2-3	-	-	14	TGCGCCAGCAGCCAATCCGGTGTGGGTGGAACGCAGTATTTT	CASSQSGVGGTQYF
TRBV10-3	TRBJ2-7	-	-	14	TGTGCCGTCAGTGAGTCCAGGAACTCCTACGAGCAGTACTTC	CAVSESRNSYEQYF
TRBV20-1	TRBJ2-5	-	TRBD2	15	TGCAGTGCAGATCCCGGGAGGTCCCTCCAAGAGACCCAGTACTTC	CSADPGRSLQETQYF
TRBV20-1	TRBJ1-2	few	TRBD1	14	TGCAGTGCTAGAGGCTACAGGGGGCAGTTTGGCTACACCTTC	CSARGYRGQFGYTF
TRBV20-1	TRBJ2-2	-	TRBD2	14	TGCAGTGCAAGAGCGGGAGGCAGTTACGGGGAGCTGTTTTTT	CSARAGGSYGELFF
TRBV2	TRBJ2-1	-	-	14	TGTGCCAGCAGTGAAGGGACCGCCTGGGAGGAGCAGTTCTTC	CASSEGTAWEEQFF
TRBV12-3/TRBV12-4	TRBJ2-3	few	TRBD2	15	TGTGCCAGCAGAAAACGGGCGGGGGGGGAGGATACGCAGTATTTT	CASRKRAGGEDTQYF
TRBV28	TRBJ2-7	-	TRBD2	15	TGTGCCAGCAGTTCGACCGGTAGCGGGCCTTACGAGCAGTACTTC	CASSSTGSGPYEQYF
TRBV7-2	TRBJ2-1	few	-	18	TGTGCCAGCAGCTTAGAAACCCCAGGATCGGAGTCCTACAATGAGCAGTTCTTC	CASSLETPGSESYNEQFF
TRBV6-1	TRBJ1-2	-	-	13	TGTGCCAGCAGGGACACCCTGGACTATGGCTACACCTTC	CASRDTLDYGYTF
TRBV20-1	TRBJ2-7	few	TRBD1	13	TGCAGTGCTAGTAGACAGGGGAGGAACGAGCAGTACTTC	CSASRQGRNEQYF
TRBV5-5	TRBJ2-7	many	TRBD1	15	TGTGCCAGCAGCCTGATGGGACAGGGCACCTACGAGCAGTACTTC	CASSLMGQGTYEQYF
TRBV4-1	TRBJ2-1	-	TRBD2	15	TGCGCCAACAGCCCCCTCGTGGCGGGGGGCAATGAGCAGTTCTTC	CANSPLVAGGNEQFF
TRBV15	TRBJ1-2	-	-	14	TGTGCCACCAGCCCCCGGACAGTCAACTATGGCTACACCTTC	CATSPRTVNYGYTF
TRBV7-9	TRBJ2-7	few	TRBD1	14	TGTGCCAGCACACCCGGGACAGGGCCCAACGAGCAGTACTTC	CASTPGTGPNEQYF
TRBV7-3	TRBJ2-1	-	-	13	TGTGCCAGCAGCTTAATTAGGGACTCCGAGCAGTTCTTC	CASSLIRDSEQFF
TRBV12-5	TRBJ2-2	few	-	12	TGTGCTAGTGCGGAGGGAACCGGGGAGCTGTTTTTT	CASAEGTGELFF
TRBV20-1	TRBJ2-1	-	TRBD2	17	TGCAGTGCTGAGGGGACAACTAGCGGGAGGGCCGTAGAGACCCAGTTCTTC	CSAEGTTSGRAVETQFF
TRBV28	TRBJ2-4	-	-	17	TGTGCCAGCAGTCCGCTAGTGGGCGGGATTGCCAAAAACATTCAGTACTTC	CASSPLVGGIAKNIQYF
TRBV20-1	TRBJ1-1	few	-	13	TGCAGTGCTCTCAGGGAGAAGGGCACTGAAGCTTTCTTT	CSALREKGTEAFF